This is a list of T cell receptor beta chains from one sample in a study of blood T cell repertoires in COVID-19. Profiled with immunoSEQ multiplex PCR; TCRdb holds only in-frame clones, not every one. The profile shows 150,000 to 200,000 clones, 85% to 90% of them singletons. Material for sequencing was peripheral blood. Every receptor here comes from a human donor in a cohort sampled during active COVID-19. The CDR3 runs from the conserved cysteine through the conserved F or W. Fields, in order: J gene, clone size, V gene, CDR3 protein. Not all rows give a size; the values are once, few, many and, for expanded clones, a class.

TRBJ1-1 - TRBV7-2 CASSLKLGGQGPNTEAFF
TRBJ2-1 - TRBV2 CASSAQGSSYNEQFF
TRBJ2-5 - TRBV10-1 CASSESRQGSETQYF
TRBJ2-7 - TRBV7-2 CASSLTGAPHEQYF
TRBJ2-7 - TRBV18 CASSPRGAYEQYF
TRBJ2-3 once TRBV6-2/TRBV6-3 CASSYIAGRSTDTQYF
TRBJ2-6 - TRBV29-1 CSVEDRGAGGPSRSGANVLTF
TRBJ2-5 - TRBV4-3 CASSQALDRGQETQYF
TRBJ2-2 - TRBV4-3 CASSPNLLAGGNTGELFF
TRBJ1-1 - TRBV6-6 CASSWTGNTEAFF
TRBJ1-5 - TRBV20-1 CSASSDALGVYSNQPQHF
TRBJ2-2 - TRBV7-8 CASSLTGGAHTGELFF
TRBJ1-2 - TRBV4-1 CASSQDGALGYTF
TRBJ2-2 - TRBV9 CASSARLVSVTGELFF
TRBJ2-2 - TRBV7-2 CASSLDRGNTGELFF
TRBJ1-6 - TRBV6-5 CATGGRTNSPLHF
TRBJ2-7 - TRBV29-1 CSVTGVLVAEQYF
TRBJ1-1 - TRBV2 CASRVTGLGAFF
TRBJ2-5 - TRBV4-3 CASSQDVGGAETQYF
TRBJ2-1 - TRBV7-9 CASSHQGVSYNEQFF
TRBJ2-7 - TRBV7-2 CASSLAGQGSEQYF
TRBJ2-5 - TRBV3-1/TRBV3-2 CASSPGQGTWETQYF
TRBJ2-7 - TRBV14 CASSPMQGTGNGEQYF
TRBJ2-3 - TRBV7-9 CASSPYGLAYTSTDTQYF
TRBJ1-3 - TRBV18 CASSPQTGTAGNTIYF
TRBJ1-5 - TRBV19 CASCDRANQPQHF
TRBJ2-1 - TRBV6-2/TRBV6-3 CASSSLAGEQFF
TRBJ2-7 - TRBV30 CAWRLAGDYEQYF
TRBJ2-2 - TRBV5-4 CASSPDRVRSGELFF
TRBJ1-6 - TRBV2 CASSVTSGDSPLHF
TRBJ1-5 few TRBV3-1/TRBV3-2 CASSQDNSAPQHF
TRBJ2-3 - TRBV4-3 CASSQGLAGPVADTQYF
TRBJ1-1 - TRBV6-2/TRBV6-3 CASSYPPGGGGEAFF
TRBJ2-3 - TRBV18 CASSRALPDTQYF
TRBJ2-7 - TRBV19 CASSPRQSAIQYF
TRBJ1-3 once TRBV2 CASSDGHSGNTIYF
TRBJ1-3 - TRBV6-2/TRBV6-3 CASSPPGPNMRGNTIYF
TRBJ2-2 - TRBV7-2 CASSNTGLADSLGGELFF
TRBJ2-7 - TRBV21-1 CASSISGTRGDHSLYEQYF
TRBJ2-5 - TRBV6-5 CASSPRGPQETQYF
TRBJ1-2 - TRBV19 CASNGEASANYGYTF
TRBJ1-2 - TRBV27 CASRRTGVGGYTF